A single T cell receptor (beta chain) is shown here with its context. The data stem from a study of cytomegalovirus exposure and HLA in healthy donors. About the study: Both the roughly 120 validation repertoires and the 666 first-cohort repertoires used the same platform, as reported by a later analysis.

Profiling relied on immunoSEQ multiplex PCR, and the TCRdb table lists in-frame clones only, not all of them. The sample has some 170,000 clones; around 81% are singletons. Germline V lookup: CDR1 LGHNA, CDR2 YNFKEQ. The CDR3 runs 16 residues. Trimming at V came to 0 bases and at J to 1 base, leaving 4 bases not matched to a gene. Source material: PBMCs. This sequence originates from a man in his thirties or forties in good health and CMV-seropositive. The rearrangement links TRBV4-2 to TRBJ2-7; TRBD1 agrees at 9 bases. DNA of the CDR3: TGTGCCAGCAGCCAAGAGGGGACAGGGTGGTCCTACGAGCAGTACTTC. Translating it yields CASSQEGTGWSYEQYF.